The rows below give T cell receptor beta chains drawn from one sample of a study of CD8 T cells in Susac syndrome. A single record per CDR3 protein comes from TCRdb applying MiXCR to the immunoSEQ multiplex PCR reads. This sample yields some 48,000 distinct CDR3 sequences, of which over 90% are seen a single time; roughly 0.45% belongs to the top ten. Sequencing was carried out using CD8+ T cells from PBMCs. The receptors were gathered from a human donor in good health. CDR3s include the opening cysteine and the closing phenylalanine or tryptophan. A D gene is named only where the DNA matches it firmly. Not all rows give a size; the values are once, few, many and, for expanded clones, a class.

clone size,J gene,V gene,D gene,CDR3 DNA,CDR3 protein
.,TRBJ1-1,TRBV14,.,TGTGCCAGCCGATGGGCGGACTTCGAAGCTTTCTTT,CASRWADFEAFF
.,TRBJ2-1,TRBV3-1,.,TGTGCCAGCAGTCAACAGGGCTACAATGAGCAGTTCTTC,CASSQQGYNEQFF
.,TRBJ1-3,TRBV6-2/TRBV6-3,.,TGTGCCAGCAGTTCCAAGCTCATCAGCGACACCATATATTTT,CASSSKLISDTIYF
.,TRBJ1-1,TRBV6-2/TRBV6-3,.,TGTGCCAGCACCATCACACCGGGACACTATGAAGCTTTCTTT,CASTITPGHYEAFF
.,TRBJ2-3,TRBV28,TRBD2,TGTGCCAGCAGTGCAACCCTAGCGGGGGGCACAGATACGCAGTATTTT,CASSATLAGGTDTQYF
.,TRBJ2-1,TRBV4-2,TRBD2,TGTGCCAGCAGCCAGGAAGGGACTAGCTCCCCCTACAATGAGCAGTTCTTC,CASSQEGTSSPYNEQFF
.,TRBJ2-7,TRBV20-1,.,TGCAGTGCTAGCGGTACAGGACTCCAATGGAACGAGCAGTACTTC,CSASGTGLQWNEQYF
.,TRBJ2-3,TRBV3-1,TRBD2,TGTGCCAGCAGCCAAGGAGCGGGAGACACAGATACGCAGTATTTT,CASSQGAGDTDTQYF
.,TRBJ2-1,TRBV4-1,.,TGCGCCAGCAGCCAATACCCCCCTGCACAGGGGGGGGATGAGCAGTTCTTC,CASSQYPPAQGGDEQFF
.,TRBJ1-5,TRBV12-3/TRBV12-4,TRBD1,TGTGCCAGCAGCCGGGACAGGGGGAACAATCAGCCCCAGCATTTT,CASSRDRGNNQPQHF
.,TRBJ1-1,TRBV7-9,.,TGTGCCAGCAGCTTACCCCCGGAGACTGAAGCTTTCTTT,CASSLPPETEAFF
.,TRBJ2-7,TRBV7-8,.,TGTGCCAGCAGCTCAGGGTTCGAGCAGTACTTC,CASSSGFEQYF
once,TRBJ2-7,TRBV20-1,.,TGCAGTGCTAGGGTACAGGCTGGCTCCTACGAGCAGTACTTC,CSARVQAGSYEQYF
.,TRBJ2-7,TRBV5-1,.,TGCGCCAGCAGCTTGGGGTATGCCTACGAGCAGTACTTC,CASSLGYAYEQYF
.,TRBJ2-7,TRBV5-1,TRBD2,TGCGCCAGCAGCTTGGTAGCGGGAAACTACGAGCAGTACTTC,CASSLVAGNYEQYF
.,TRBJ2-7,TRBV7-9,TRBD2,TGTGCCAGCAGCTTAGCGGGGACTAGCGGAGACTCCTACGAGCAGTACTTC,CASSLAGTSGDSYEQYF
.,TRBJ2-1,TRBV7-9,TRBD1,TGTGCCAGCAGCTCAACAGGGGAGACCTACAATGAGCAGTTCTTC,CASSSTGETYNEQFF
.,TRBJ1-1,TRBV25-1,.,TGTGCCAGCAGTGAAGGGGCAGGGGAAGCTTTCTTT,CASSEGAGEAFF
few,TRBJ2-7,TRBV3-1,TRBD2,TGTGCCAGCAGCCAAGATCGAGCGGGGCCACTACGAGGACAGTACTTC,CASSQDRAGPLRGQYF
.,TRBJ2-7,TRBV7-9,TRBD2,TGTGCCAGCATCGGACTAGCGAGCTCCTACGAGCAGTACTTC,CASIGLASSYEQYF
once,TRBJ2-7,TRBV2,TRBD2,TGTGCCAGCAGTGGTGGCGGGAGGAGCTCCTACGAGCAGTACTTC,CASSGGGRSSYEQYF
.,TRBJ1-1,TRBV3-1,TRBD1,TGTGCCAGCAGCCCACGGCTCCAGGGGGAGACCACTGAAGCTTTCTTT,CASSPRLQGETTEAFF
.,TRBJ2-7,TRBV20-1,TRBD2,TGCAGTGCTAGAGTAGGACTAGCGGAAACCTACGAGCAGTACTTC,CSARVGLAETYEQYF
.,TRBJ2-1,TRBV25-1,TRBD1,TGTGCCAGCAGTGAAAAACAGGGGGCCTGGAATGAGCAGTTCTTC,CASSEKQGAWNEQFF
.,TRBJ2-2,TRBV27,.,TGTGCCAGCACCCTCGGGCCAACCGGGGAGCTGTTTTTT,CASTLGPTGELFF
.,TRBJ2-2,TRBV6-2/TRBV6-3,.,TGTGCCAGCACCCGAGTAGTGAGGACCGGGGAGCTGTTTTTT,CASTRVVRTGELFF
.,TRBJ2-7,TRBV30,TRBD1,TGTGCCTGGAGTATGGGACAGGCCTCCTACGAGCAGTACTTC,CAWSMGQASYEQYF
.,TRBJ1-2,TRBV7-9,.,TGTGCCAGCAGCTTATCTCCGGTAGGGATACCTAACTATGGCTACACCTTC,CASSLSPVGIPNYGYTF
.,TRBJ2-2,TRBV6-2/TRBV6-3,TRBD2,TGTGCCAGCAGCCTTAGCGGGCTGAACACCGGGGAGCTGTTTTTT,CASSLSGLNTGELFF
.,TRBJ2-7,TRBV6-1,.,TGTGCCAGTGGCCAGCGGCCGGAAACTTCCTACGAGCAGTACTTC,CASGQRPETSYEQYF
.,TRBJ2-1,TRBV29-1,.,TGCAGCGTTGTGGTTGGGGTTAGCTCCTACAATGAGCAGTTCTTC,CSVVVGVSSYNEQFF
.,TRBJ1-5,TRBV6-1,.,TGTGCCAGCAGTGTATACAGGGCGCCCAATCAGCCCCAGCATTTT,CASSVYRAPNQPQHF
once,TRBJ1-1,TRBV19,.,TGTGCCAGTAGTATAGATAGCGGTTTCAGCGGTGAAGCTTTCTTT,CASSIDSGFSGEAFF
.,TRBJ2-1,TRBV2,.,TGTGCCAGCTGTTTGACGGAGCGTCTTGATGAGCAGTTCTTC,CASCLTERLDEQFF
once,TRBJ1-2,TRBV9,.,TGTGCCAGCAGCCATTCTCAAGGGACTTTTAACCCCTATGGCTACACCTTC,CASSHSQGTFNPYGYTF
.,TRBJ2-5,TRBV3-1,TRBD2,TGTGCCAGCAGCCAAGGAAGGGCGGGAGGGCCGGAGACCCAGTACTTC,CASSQGRAGGPETQYF
once,TRBJ1-1,TRBV11-2,TRBD1,TGTGCCAGCAGTTCAATGCCCCCAGGGGGGGCCGTTGAAGCTTTCTTT,CASSSMPPGGAVEAFF
.,TRBJ2-3,TRBV29-1,TRBD1,TGCAGCGTACCGACAGGGCCCACAGATACGCAGTATTTT,CSVPTGPTDTQYF
.,TRBJ2-5,TRBV7-2,.,TGTGCCAGCAGCCGCGACAGTTCGGAGACCCAGTACTTC,CASSRDSSETQYF